Below are 23 T cell receptor beta chains sequenced from a single sample in a study of blood T cell repertoires in COVID-19. Assay used: immunoSEQ multiplex PCR; TCRdb lists only in-frame clones, some missing. The sample carries around 97,000 clones, roughly 80% recorded once. The sequenced sample was peripheral blood. These receptors came from a human donor in a cohort sampled during active COVID-19.

The chain couples TRBV6-5 to TRBJ2-3; a weak D match, TRBD2 (6 bases). This CDR3 spans 13 amino acids. Germline V gene data show CDR1 as MNHEY and CDR2 as SVGAGI. The V end lost 8 bases, the J end lost 2 bases, and 11 bases lay between the germline ends. The DNA of the CDR3 is TGTGCCAGCCTGGGGGGTCTCACAGATACGCAGTATTTT. Translating gives CASLGGLTDTQYF.

This rearrangement joins TRBV3-1 (or the pseudogene TRBV3-2) to TRBJ1-1, with a tentative D call TRBD1 (6 bases). V was shortened by 6 bases and J by 0 bases, with 14 bases between the two germline ends. The germline V gene encodes CDR1 LGHDT and CDR2 YNNKEL (reference sequence). CDR3 length equals 15 residues. The chain's CDR3 is CASRPSDRLNTEAFF. The DNA of the CDR3 is TGTGCCAGCAGACCCTCCGACAGGTTGAACACTGAAGCTTTCTTT.

This clone was counted only a few times. The V call is TRBV6-2 or TRBV6-3, the J call TRBJ2-3; tentatively, D is TRBD1 (8 bases). Germline CDR1 reads MNHEY; CDR2 reads SVGEGT. The germline V and J ends were trimmed by 4 bases and 9 bases, with 17 bases remaining between them. CDR3 length: 14 amino acids. The CDR3 is CASSFGQGGATQYF. CDR3 coding DNA: TGTGCCAGCAGTTTCGGACAGGGAGGGGCGACGCAGTATTTT.

This chain links TRBV5-1 with TRBJ2-3, with TRBD2 matching 15 bases. V was pared by 3 bases and J by 4 bases, with 3 bases of the junction left unmatched. CDR1 and CDR2 from the germline V gene are SGHRS and YFSETQ. CDR3 size: 16 residues. The CDR3 DNA is TGCGCCAGCAGCTCGGGACTAGCGGGGGGCCCAGATACGCAGTATTTT. This sequence encodes CASSSGLAGGPDTQYF.

The CDR3 DNA is TGCGCCAGCAGGAAAGCCGGCAATGAGCAGTTCTTC. Its protein is CASRKAGNEQFF. The chain couples TRBV4-1 to TRBJ2-1; D not resolved. The CDR3 runs to 12 residues. Germline V gives CDR1 MGHRA, CDR2 YSYEKL. The ends were cut back, 6 bases at V and 6 bases at J, with 9 bases in the middle.

The rearrangement joins TRBV5-8 to TRBJ1-1; the match to TRBD1 covers 9 bases. V lost 4 bases to trimming and J lost 1 base; unmatched junction nucleotides: 5. This CDR3 is 15 amino acids long. The V gene's germline CDR1 is SGHTS and CDR2 YDEGEE. Here the CDR3 DNA reads TGTGCCAGCAGCCAAAGGGGACAGGGGAACACTGAAGCTTTCTTT. It encodes CASSQRGQGNTEAFF.

The V gene is TRBV4-1, the J gene TRBJ1-3; TRBD1 might be the D (6 bases). CDR3 length: 16 residues. Germline lookup yields CDR1 MGHRA and CDR2 YSYEKL. Trimming left V 1 base short and J 2 bases short, with 12 bases between. DNA of the CDR3: TGCGCCAGCAGCCAAGTTCGCTCAGGGGCTGGAAACACCATATATTTT. Translation gives CASSQVRSGAGNTIYF.

The V gene is TRBV19, the J gene TRBJ1-1; 9 bases line up with TRBD1. CDR1 LNHDA and CDR2 SQIVND come from the germline V gene (reference sequence). There are 15 residues in the CDR3. The J segment lost 2 bases and the V segment lost 3 bases, leaving 4 bases of the junction unmatched. The DNA for the CDR3 is TGTGCCAGTAGTATTGGACAGGGGCCAAACACTGAAGCTTTCTTT. As protein: CASSIGQGPNTEAFF.

The DNA of the CDR3 is TGTGCCAGCAGGAAAGACAGGGAACCCTACAATGAGCAGTTCTTC. Protein sequence: CASRKDREPYNEQFF. The gene calls are TRBV6-5 and TRBJ2-1, with 7 bases identical to TRBD1. V was pared by 6 bases and J by 2 bases, with 7 bases of the junction left unmatched. The germline gives CDR1 MNHEY, CDR2 SVGAGI. The length of the CDR3 is 15 residues.

This clone has a handful of counts. This chain uses TRBV5-1 with TRBJ2-7; D call uncertain. Trimming left V 0 bases short and J 3 bases short, with 7 bases between. CDR1 is SGHRS, CDR2 YFSETQ, per germline. This CDR3 contains 13 residues. Here the CDR3 DNA reads TGCGCCAGCAGCTTGGCTCCGGGCTACGAGCAGTACTTC. As protein: CASSLAPGYEQYF.

V is TRBV3-1 (or the pseudogene TRBV3-2) and J is TRBJ1-2; 7 bases map to TRBD1. The V gene end was trimmed by 1 base and the J gene end by 8 bases; junction bases not matched to a gene: 4. This CDR3 region has 13 residues. CDR1 is LGHDT and CDR2 is YNNKEL in the germline V gene (reference sequence). The CDR3 sequence: CASSQGQGKGYTF. DNA of the CDR3: TGTGCCAGCAGCCAAGGACAGGGTAAAGGCTACACCTTC.

V is TRBV19 and J is TRBJ2-2; 11 positions agree with TRBD2. Germline V gives CDR1 LNHDA, CDR2 SQIVND (reference sequence). Trimming took 10 bases from V and 3 from J; bases not matched to a gene: 10. CDR3 length: 16 amino acids. The CDR3 protein is CAIMGSGGADTGELFF. CDR3 sequence (DNA): TGTGCCATTATGGGTAGCGGGGGGGCGGACACCGGGGAGCTGTTTTTT.

The genes are TRBV19 and TRBJ2-1; TRBD2 matches 10 bases. After removal of 1 base from V and 8 bases from J, the junction contained 8 bases not matched to a gene. Germline-derived CDR1 and CDR2 are LNHDA and SQIVND (reference sequence). The CDR3 spans 16 residues. In nucleotides, the CDR3 is TGTGCCAGTAGTATAGGAGCGGGGGGGCACCCAGATGAGCAGTTCTTC. Translating gives CASSIGAGGHPDEQFF.

V gene TRBV10-3 combines with J gene TRBJ2-3, with 13 bases identical to TRBD2. This CDR3 is 17 amino acids long. Germline-derived CDR1 and CDR2 are ENHRY and SYGVKD. The J segment lost 5 bases and the V segment lost 4 bases, leaving 9 bases of the junction unmatched. This CDR3 is CAISGRNGTSGVDTQYF. Written as DNA, the CDR3 is TGTGCCATCAGTGGCCGGAACGGGACTAGCGGGGTAGATACGCAGTATTTT.

The chain carries TRBV27 and TRBJ2-1; unclear D gene. V gave up 5 bases and J gave up 4 bases, with 6 bases separating them. The CDR3 totals 12 residues. Germline V CDR1 and CDR2: MNHEY, SMNVEV (reference sequence). CDR3 sequence reads: CASSPPYNEQFF. The CDR3 DNA follows: TGTGCCAGCAGTCCCCCTTACAATGAGCAGTTCTTC.

V and J are TRBV5-4 and TRBJ1-2, with unresolved D. This CDR3 region has 16 residues. Germline V gene sequence: CDR1 SGHNT, CDR2 YYREEE (reference sequence). The V end lost 0 bases, the J end lost 2 bases, and 14 bases lay between the germline ends. The chain's CDR3 is CASSLDPLSGNYGYTF. CDR3 bases: TGTGCCAGCAGCTTGGATCCGTTATCGGGGAACTATGGCTACACCTTC.

The chain uses TRBV9 and TRBJ2-2, with D perhaps TRBD1 (6 bases). Germline V gives CDR1 SGDLS, CDR2 YYNGEE. The CDR3 covers 14 residues. The V and J ends lost 3 bases and 5 bases respectively, with 11 bases between them. The DNA of the CDR3 is TGTGCCAGCAGCGGGGGGCCGGATACCGGGGAGCTGTTTTTT. Translated: CASSGGPDTGELFF.

This chain joins TRBV27 and TRBJ2-1, with D perhaps matching TRBD1 (5 bases). The CDR3 contains 13 residues. Trimming took 6 bases from V and 8 from J, leaving 14 bases between them. Germline assignment: CDR1 MNHEY and CDR2 SMNVEV (reference sequence). The CDR3 loop reads CASSRNRNYEQFF. The CDR3 nucleotides read TGTGCCAGCAGCCGAAACAGGAACTATGAGCAGTTCTTC.

The J gene is TRBJ2-2, the V gene TRBV19; D is perhaps TRBD1 (6 bases). The CDR3 extends over 13 amino acids. Germline lookup yields CDR1 LNHDA and CDR2 SQIVND (reference sequence). V was cut by 7 bases and J by 4 bases, with 10 bases left in between. The CDR3 spells CASTNRVTGELFF. CDR3 sequence (DNA): TGTGCCAGTACCAACAGGGTCACCGGGGAGCTGTTTTTT.

The genes are TRBV28 and TRBJ2-7; 10 bases fit TRBD1. The germline V gene has CDR1 MDHEN and CDR2 SYDVKM. J gave up 5 bases and V 3 bases, and 10 bases lay outside the gene matches. The length of the CDR3 is 16 residues. The CDR3 region has the DNA TGTGCCAGCAGTTTCCTTCTATTGGACAGGGGGAACGAGCAGTACTTC. It specifies CASSFLLLDRGNEQYF.

V usage is TRBV6-1 and J usage is TRBJ1-5, with 7 bases matching TRBD1. The CDR3 consists of 15 residues. Germline loops: CDR1 MNHNS, CDR2 SASEGT. V was clipped by 0 bases and J by 6 bases; unmatched bases: 5. CDR3: CASSEATTGIQPQHF. The DNA for the CDR3 is TGTGCCAGCAGTGAAGCTACGACAGGGATTCAGCCCCAGCATTTT.

This clone was recorded only once. CDR3 region: CASSPTFFSTDTQYF. In nucleotides, the CDR3 is TGTGCCAGCTCACCGACATTTTTTAGCACAGATACGCAGTATTTT. The chain carries TRBV18 and TRBJ2-3; D is undetermined. CDR1 and CDR2 (germline): KGHSH, LQKENI. This CDR3 spans 15 amino acids. Trimming removed 3 bases from V and 0 bases from J, with 10 bases in between.

This clone was seen just once. CDR3 residues: CASSLAGAAGQPQHF. Here the CDR3 DNA reads TGCGCCAGCAGCTTGGCCGGAGCCGCGGGGCAGCCCCAGCATTTT. This rearrangement joins TRBV5-1 to TRBJ1-5, with D unclear. Per the germline V gene, CDR1 is SGHRS and CDR2 is YFSETQ. The CDR3 is made up of 15 amino acids. Between the trimmed V and J ends, which lost 0 bases and 7 bases, there was a span of 14 bases.